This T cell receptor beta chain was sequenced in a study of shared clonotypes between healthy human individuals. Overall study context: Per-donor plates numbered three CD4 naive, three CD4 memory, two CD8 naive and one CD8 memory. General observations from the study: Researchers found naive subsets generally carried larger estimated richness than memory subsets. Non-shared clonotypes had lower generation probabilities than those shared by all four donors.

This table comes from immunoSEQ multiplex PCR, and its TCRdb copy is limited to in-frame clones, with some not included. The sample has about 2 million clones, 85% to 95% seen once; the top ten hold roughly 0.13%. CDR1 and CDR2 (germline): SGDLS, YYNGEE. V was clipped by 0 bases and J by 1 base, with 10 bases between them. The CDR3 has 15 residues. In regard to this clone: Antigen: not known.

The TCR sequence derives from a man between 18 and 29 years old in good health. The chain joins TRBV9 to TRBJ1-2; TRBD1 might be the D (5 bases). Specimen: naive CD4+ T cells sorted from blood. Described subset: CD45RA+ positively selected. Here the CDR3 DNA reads TGTGCCAGCAGCGTAGAACAGGTTATTAACTATGGCTACACCTTC. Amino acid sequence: CASSVEQVINYGYTF.